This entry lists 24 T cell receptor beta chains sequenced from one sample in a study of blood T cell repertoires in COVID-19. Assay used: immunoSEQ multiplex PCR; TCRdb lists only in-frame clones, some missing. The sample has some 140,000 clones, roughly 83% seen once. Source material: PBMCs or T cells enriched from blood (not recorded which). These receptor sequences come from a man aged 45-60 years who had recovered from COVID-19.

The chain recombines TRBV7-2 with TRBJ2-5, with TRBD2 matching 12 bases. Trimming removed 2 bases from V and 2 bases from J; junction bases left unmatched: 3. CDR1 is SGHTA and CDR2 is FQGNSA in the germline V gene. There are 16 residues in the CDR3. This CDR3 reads CASSLTSGGSQETQYF. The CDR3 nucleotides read TGTGCCAGCAGCTTAACTAGCGGGGGGTCTCAAGAGACCCAGTACTTC. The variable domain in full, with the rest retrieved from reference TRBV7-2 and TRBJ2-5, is GAGVSQSPSNKVTEKGKDVELRCDPISGHTALYWYRQSLGQGLEFLIYFQGNSAPDKSGLPSDRFSAERTGGSVSTLTIQRTQQEDSAVYLCASSLTSGGSQETQYFGPGTRLLVL.

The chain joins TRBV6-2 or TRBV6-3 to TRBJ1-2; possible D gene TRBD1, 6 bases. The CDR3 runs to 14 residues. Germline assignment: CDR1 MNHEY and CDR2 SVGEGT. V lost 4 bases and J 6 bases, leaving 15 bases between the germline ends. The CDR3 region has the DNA TGTGCCAGCAGTTTCGCCGGGACAAGTAATGGCTACACCTTC. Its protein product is CASSFAGTSNGYTF.

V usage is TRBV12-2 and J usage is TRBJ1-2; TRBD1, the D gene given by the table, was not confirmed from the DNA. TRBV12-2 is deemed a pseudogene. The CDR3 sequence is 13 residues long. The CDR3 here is CASRDGTDYGYTF. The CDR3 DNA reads TGTGCAAGTCGAGACGGGACAGACTATGGCTACACCTTC.

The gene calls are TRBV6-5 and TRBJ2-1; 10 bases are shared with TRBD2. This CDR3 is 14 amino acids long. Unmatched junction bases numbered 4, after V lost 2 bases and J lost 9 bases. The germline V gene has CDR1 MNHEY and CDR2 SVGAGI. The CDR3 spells CASSYLLAGSEQFF. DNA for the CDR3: TGTGCCAGCAGTTACCTACTAGCGGGGTCTGAGCAGTTCTTC.

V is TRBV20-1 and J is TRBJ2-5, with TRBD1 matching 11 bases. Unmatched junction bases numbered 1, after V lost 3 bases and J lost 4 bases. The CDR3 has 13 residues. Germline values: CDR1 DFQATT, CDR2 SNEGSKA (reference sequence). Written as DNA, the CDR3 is TGCAGTGCTAGTGGGACAGGGGGAGAGACCCAGTACTTC. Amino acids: CSASGTGGETQYF.

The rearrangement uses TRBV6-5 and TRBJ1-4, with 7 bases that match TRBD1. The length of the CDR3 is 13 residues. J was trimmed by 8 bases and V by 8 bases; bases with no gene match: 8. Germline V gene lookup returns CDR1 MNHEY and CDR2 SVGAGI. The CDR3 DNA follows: TGTGCCAGCTGCGACAGGGTTTTAGAAAAACTGTTTTTT. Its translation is CASCDRVLEKLFF.

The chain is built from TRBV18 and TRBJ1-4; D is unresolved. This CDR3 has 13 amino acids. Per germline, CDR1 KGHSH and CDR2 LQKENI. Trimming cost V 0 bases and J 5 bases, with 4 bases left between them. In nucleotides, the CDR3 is TGTGCCAGCTCACCACCGCGAAATGAAAAACTGTTTTTT. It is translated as CASSPPRNEKLFF.

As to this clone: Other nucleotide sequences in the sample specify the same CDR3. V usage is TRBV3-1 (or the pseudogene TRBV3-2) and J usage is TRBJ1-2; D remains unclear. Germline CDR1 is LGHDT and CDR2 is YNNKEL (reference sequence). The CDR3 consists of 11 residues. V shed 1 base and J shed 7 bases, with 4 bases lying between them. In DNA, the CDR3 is TGTGCCAGCAGCCAAGCGGGTGGCTACACCTTC. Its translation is CASSQAGGYTF.

CDR3 DNA sequence: TGTGCCGGCCAATACACTGAAGCTTTCTTT. Its protein is CAGQYTEAFF. This chain connects TRBV2 to TRBJ1-1; the D is unclear. V was pared by 11 bases and J by 3 bases, with 7 bases between. This CDR3 is built from 10 residues. The V gene's germline CDR1 is SNHLY and CDR2 FYNNEI. Drawing the rest from reference TRBV2 and TRBJ1-1, the complete variable domain is EPEVTQTPSHQVTQMGQEVILRCVPISNHLYFYWYRQILGQKVEFLVSFYNNEISEKSEIFDDQFSVERPDGSNFTLKIRSTKLEDSAMYFCAGQYTEAFFGQGTRLTVV.

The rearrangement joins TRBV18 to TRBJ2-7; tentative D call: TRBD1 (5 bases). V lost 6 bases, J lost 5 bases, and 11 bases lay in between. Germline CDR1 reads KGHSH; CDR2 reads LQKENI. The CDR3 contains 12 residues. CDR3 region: CASSQQVDEQYF. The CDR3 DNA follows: TGTGCCAGCTCCCAACAGGTCGACGAGCAGTACTTC.

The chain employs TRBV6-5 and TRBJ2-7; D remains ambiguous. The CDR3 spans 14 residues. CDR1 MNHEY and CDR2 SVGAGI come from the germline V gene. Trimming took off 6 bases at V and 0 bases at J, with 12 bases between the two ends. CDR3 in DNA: TGTGCCAGCAGGGCAGACTCAAGCTCCTACGAGCAGTACTTC. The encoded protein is CASRADSSSYEQYF.

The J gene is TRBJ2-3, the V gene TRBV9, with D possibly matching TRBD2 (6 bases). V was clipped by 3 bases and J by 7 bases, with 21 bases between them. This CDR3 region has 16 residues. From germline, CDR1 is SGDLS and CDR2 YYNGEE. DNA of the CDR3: TGTGCCAGCAGCGGGCACCGGGACCGAGGGAGGAATACGCAGTATTTT. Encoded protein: CASSGHRDRGRNTQYF.

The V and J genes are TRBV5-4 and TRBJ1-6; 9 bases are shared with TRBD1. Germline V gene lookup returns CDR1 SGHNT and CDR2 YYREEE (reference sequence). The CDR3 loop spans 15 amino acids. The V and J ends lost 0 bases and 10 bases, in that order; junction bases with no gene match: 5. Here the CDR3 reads CASSLDSGQGSPLHF. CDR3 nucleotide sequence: TGTGCCAGCAGCTTGGATTCCGGACAGGGGTCACCCCTCCACTTT.

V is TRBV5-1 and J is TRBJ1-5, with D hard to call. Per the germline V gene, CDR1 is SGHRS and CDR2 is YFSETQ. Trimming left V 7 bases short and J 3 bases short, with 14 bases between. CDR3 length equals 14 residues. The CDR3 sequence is CASREGEANQPQHF. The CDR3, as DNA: TGCGCCAGCCGGGAGGGTGAGGCCAATCAGCCCCAGCATTTT.

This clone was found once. DNA for the CDR3: TGCGCCAGCAGCTTGGTGAGCCAGGCGAATTCACCCCTCCACTTT. Translated, it gives CASSLVSQANSPLHF. The chain recombines TRBV5-1 with TRBJ1-6, with D uncertain. The CDR3 runs 15 residues. CDR1 and CDR2 (germline): SGHRS, YFSETQ. V was pared by 0 bases and J by 7 bases, with 11 bases between.

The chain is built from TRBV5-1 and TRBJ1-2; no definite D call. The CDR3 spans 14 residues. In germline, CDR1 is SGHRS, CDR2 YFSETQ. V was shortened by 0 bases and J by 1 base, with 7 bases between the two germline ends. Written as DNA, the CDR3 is TGCGCCAGCAGCTTGGACAGCAGTAACTATGGCTACACCTTC. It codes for CASSLDSSNYGYTF.

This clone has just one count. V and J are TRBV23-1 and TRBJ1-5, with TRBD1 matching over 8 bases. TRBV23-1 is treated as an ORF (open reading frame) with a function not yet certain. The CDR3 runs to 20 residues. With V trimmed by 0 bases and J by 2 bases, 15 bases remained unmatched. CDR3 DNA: TGCGCCAGCAGTCAATCGAGCCCCCTGACGGACAGGGCAGGCAATCAGCCCCAGCATTTT. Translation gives CASSQSSPLTDRAGNQPQHF.

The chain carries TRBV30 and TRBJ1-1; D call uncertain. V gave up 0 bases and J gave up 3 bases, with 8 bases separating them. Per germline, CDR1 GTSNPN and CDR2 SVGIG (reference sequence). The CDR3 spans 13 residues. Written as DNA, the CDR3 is TGTGCCTGGAGTGTTACGGGAGACACTGAAGCTTTCTTT. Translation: CAWSVTGDTEAFF. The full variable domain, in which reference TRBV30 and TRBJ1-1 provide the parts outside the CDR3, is SQTIHQWPATLVQPVGSPLSLECTVEGTSNPNLYWYRQAAGRGLQLLFYSVGIGQISSEVPQNLSASRPQDRQFILSSKKLLLSDSGFYLCAWSVTGDTEAFFGQGTRLTVV.

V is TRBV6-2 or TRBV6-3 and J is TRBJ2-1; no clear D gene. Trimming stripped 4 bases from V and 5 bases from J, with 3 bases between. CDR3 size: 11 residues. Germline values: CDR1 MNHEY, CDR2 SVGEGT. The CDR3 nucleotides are TGTGCCAGCAGTTTAAACAATGAGCAGTTCTTC. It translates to CASSLNNEQFF.

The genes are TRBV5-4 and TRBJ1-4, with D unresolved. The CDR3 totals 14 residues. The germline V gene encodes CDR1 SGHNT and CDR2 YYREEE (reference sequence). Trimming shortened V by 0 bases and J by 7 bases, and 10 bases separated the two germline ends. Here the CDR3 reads CASSLAGLGEKLFF. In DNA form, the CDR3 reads TGTGCCAGCAGCTTGGCAGGCCTCGGTGAAAAACTGTTTTTT. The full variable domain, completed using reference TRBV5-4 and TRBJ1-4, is ETGVTQSPTHLIKTRGQQVTLRCSSQSGHNTVSWYQQALGQGPQFIFQYYREEENGRGNFPPRFSGLQFPNYSSELNVNALELDDSALYLCASSLAGLGEKLFFGSGTQLSVL.

The CDR3 DNA reads as TGTGCCAGCAGCGTAGCAGCGGGGGGGCCCACAGATACGCAGTATTTT. Its protein product is CASSVAAGGPTDTQYF. The genes are TRBV9 and TRBJ2-3; TRBD2 matches 10 bases. Germline-derived CDR1 and CDR2 are SGDLS and YYNGEE. V shed 0 bases, J shed 2 bases, and the junction held 3 bases outside the gene matches. This CDR3 contains 16 residues.

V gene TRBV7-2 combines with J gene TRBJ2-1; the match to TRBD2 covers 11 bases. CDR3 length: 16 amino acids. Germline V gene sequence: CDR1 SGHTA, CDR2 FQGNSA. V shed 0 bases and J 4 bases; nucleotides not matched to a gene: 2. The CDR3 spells CASSLAGTSGYNEQFF. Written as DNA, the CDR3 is TGTGCCAGCAGCTTAGCCGGGACTAGCGGATACAATGAGCAGTTCTTC.

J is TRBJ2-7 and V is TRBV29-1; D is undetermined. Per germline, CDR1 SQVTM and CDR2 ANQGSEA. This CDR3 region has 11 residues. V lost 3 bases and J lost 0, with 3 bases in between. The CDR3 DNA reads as TGCAGCGTTGAGCGCTCCTACGAGCAGTACTTC. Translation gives CSVERSYEQYF.

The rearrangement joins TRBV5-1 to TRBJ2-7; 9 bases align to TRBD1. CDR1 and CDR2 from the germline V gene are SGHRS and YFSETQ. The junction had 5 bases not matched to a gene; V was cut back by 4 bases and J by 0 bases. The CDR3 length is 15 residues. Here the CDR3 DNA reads TGCGCCAGCAGCGACGGGACAGGGAGCTCCTACGAGCAGTACTTC. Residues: CASSDGTGSSYEQYF.